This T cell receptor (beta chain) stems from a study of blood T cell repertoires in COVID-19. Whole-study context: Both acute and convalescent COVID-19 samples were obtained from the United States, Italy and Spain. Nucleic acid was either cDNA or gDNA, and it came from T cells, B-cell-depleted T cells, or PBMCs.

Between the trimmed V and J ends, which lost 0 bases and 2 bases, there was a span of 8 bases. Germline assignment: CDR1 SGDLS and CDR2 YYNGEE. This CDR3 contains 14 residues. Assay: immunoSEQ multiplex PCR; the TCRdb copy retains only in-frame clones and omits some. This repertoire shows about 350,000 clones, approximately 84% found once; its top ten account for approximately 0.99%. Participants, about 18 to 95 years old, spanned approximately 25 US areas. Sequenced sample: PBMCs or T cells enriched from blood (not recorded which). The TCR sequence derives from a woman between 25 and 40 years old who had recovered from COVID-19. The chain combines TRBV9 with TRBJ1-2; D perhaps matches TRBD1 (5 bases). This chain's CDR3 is CASSVGRGNYGYTF. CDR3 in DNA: TGTGCCAGCAGCGTAGGGCGGGGGAACTATGGCTACACCTTC.